The present entry profiles one T cell receptor beta chain with its context. The data originate from a study of blood T cell repertoires in COVID-19. Per the original methods: Nucleated cell number was recorded as an estimate derived from reference gene primer amplification. Measured with immunoSEQ multiplex PCR; TCRdb has only the in-frame clones, and not every one. D and trimming come from the DNA, and the V and J calls and clone size come from that table. The data hold around 60,000 clones, with 65% to 90% observed a single time. The CDR3 runs to 15 residues. Germline CDR1 is LNHDA and CDR2 is SQIVND (reference sequence). V was clipped by 6 bases and J by 3 bases, with 15 bases between them.

The chain employs TRBV19 and TRBJ1-5; the D gene is possibly TRBD1 (6 bases). This clonotype originated in a man in his fifties with COVID-19, enrolled during active disease. The sample comprised peripheral blood. The CDR3 region has the DNA TGTGCCAGTAGCCCACTCGACAGGTCCAATCAGCCCCAGCATTTT. It translates to CASSPLDRSNQPQHF. Looking up the rest from reference TRBV19 and TRBJ1-5 gives the full variable domain: DGGITQSPKYLFRKEGQNVTLSCEQNLNHDAMYWYRQDPGQGLRLIYYSQIVNDFQKGDIAEGYSVSREKKESFPLTVTSAQKNPTAFYLCASSPLDRSNQPQHFGDGTRLSIL.